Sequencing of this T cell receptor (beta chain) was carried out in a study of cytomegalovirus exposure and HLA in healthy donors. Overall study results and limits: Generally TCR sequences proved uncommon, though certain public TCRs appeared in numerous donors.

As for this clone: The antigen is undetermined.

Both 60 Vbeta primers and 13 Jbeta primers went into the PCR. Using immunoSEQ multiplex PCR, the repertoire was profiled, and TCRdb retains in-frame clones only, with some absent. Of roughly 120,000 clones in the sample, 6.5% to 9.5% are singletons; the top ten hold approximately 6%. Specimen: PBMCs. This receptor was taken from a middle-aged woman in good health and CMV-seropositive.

The CDR3 here is CASSPTGGGRTYNEQFF. In nucleotides, the CDR3 is TGTGCCAGCAGCCCCACGGGAGGGGGGCGGACCTACAATGAGCAGTTCTTC. The V call is TRBV5-6, the J call TRBJ2-1; 8 bases are a match to TRBD2. Germline lookup yields CDR1 SGHDT and CDR2 YYEEEE. There are 17 residues in the CDR3. V lost 4 bases to trimming and J lost 2 bases; unmatched junction nucleotides: 11.